The rows below give T cell receptor beta chains drawn from one sample of a study of CD8+ T cells in alopecia areata. Assay used: immunoSEQ multiplex PCR; TCRdb lists only in-frame clones, some missing. The repertoire holds under 20,000 clones, around 66% seen once, with 6% to 7% in the top ten. The material was skin, obtained at week 0. The receptors here all came from a human donor with alopecia areata. Each CDR3 is given with its conserved first and last residue. A D gene is named only where the DNA matches it firmly. Clone size appears in some rows only: once, few, many, or a class for an expanded clone.

V,size,J,D,DNA,CDR3
TRBV5-2,-,TRBJ1-2,-,TGCGCCAGCAGCCAAGATCACAGGGGCTATGGCTACACCTTC,CASSQDHRGYGYTF
TRBV5-5,-,TRBJ1-1,TRBD1,TGTGCCAGCAGCTCGCCGTTGAGGGGGCGCGAAGGTGAAGCTTTCTTT,CASSSPLRGREGEAFF
TRBV4-2,-,TRBJ1-1,-,TGTGCCAGCAGCCAAGACCCCCAGGGGAAAGCTTTCTTT,CASSQDPQGKAFF
TRBV7-9,-,TRBJ2-4,-,TGTGCCAGCAGCTCGGAGGAAAACATTCAGTACTTC,CASSSEENIQYF
TRBV4-2,-,TRBJ1-4,-,TGTGCCAGCAGCCAGAGAGGGACACCGTTTGAAAAACTGTTTTTT,CASSQRGTPFEKLFF
TRBV10-1,-,TRBJ2-2,-,TGCGCCAGCAGTCCGGCACCGAACACCGGGGAGCTGTTTTTT,CASSPAPNTGELFF
TRBV6-5,-,TRBJ1-2,TRBD1,TGTGCCAGCAGTTCTCAGGGGACAGGGGTCTATGGCTACACCTTC,CASSSQGTGVYGYTF
TRBV5-6,few,TRBJ2-7,-,TGTGCCAGCAGCTTGAGGGGGTCAGGGAGCTCCTACGAGCAGTACTTC,CASSLRGSGSSYEQYF
TRBV5-8,once,TRBJ1-5,-,TGTGCCAGCAGCTTGGTAGGCAGGGGAAATCAGCCCCAGCATTTT,CASSLVGRGNQPQHF
TRBV18,-,TRBJ2-5,-,TGTGCCAGCTTTCAGGTTCAAGAGACCCAGTACTTC,CASFQVQETQYF
TRBV5-4,few,TRBJ2-2,TRBD1,TGTGCCAGCAGCCATGGGACAGGCCTAACCATCTGGGTGAACACCGGGGAGCTGTTTTTT,CASSHGTGLTIWVNTGELFF
TRBV9,-,TRBJ1-6,-,TGTGCCAGCAGCGTAGCATGGGGACTAAATTCACCCCTCCACTTT,CASSVAWGLNSPLHF
TRBV6-5,-,TRBJ2-7,-,TGTGCCAGCAGTCTCTCCGCGGCCTACGAGCAGTACTTC,CASSLSAAYEQYF
TRBV10-3,-,TRBJ2-2,TRBD1,TGTGCCATCAGCCGGACAGGCCCCACCGGGGAGCTGTTTTTT,CAISRTGPTGELFF
TRBV5-1,-,TRBJ1-1,-,TGCGCCAGCAGCTCGGGGCTCGAGAACACTGAAGCTTTCTTT,CASSSGLENTEAFF
TRBV7-9,-,TRBJ2-2,-,TGTGCCAGCAGCTTAGTGCTCGGATCCGGGGAGCTGTTTTTT,CASSLVLGSGELFF
TRBV5-8,-,TRBJ2-5,-,TGTGCCAGCAGCTCGGACAGCCGCTGGGGAGAGACCCAGTACTTC,CASSSDSRWGETQYF
TRBV4-1,few,TRBJ2-1,-,TGCGCCAGCAGCCAAGAGGGGTTTGGACGCAATGAGCAGTTCTTC,CASSQEGFGRNEQFF
TRBV9,-,TRBJ1-3,TRBD1,TGTGCCAGCAGCCCGAGCGTCGGGACAGGGGCTAGTGGGAACACCATATATTTT,CASSPSVGTGASGNTIYF
TRBV5-1,-,TRBJ1-4,-,TGCGCCAGCAGGGGCAGCGTTAATGAAAAACTGTTTTTT,CASRGSVNEKLFF
TRBV6-1,once,TRBJ1-2,-,TGTGCCAGCAGGGGGATAGGACTGACTCCCTATGGCTACACCTTC,CASRGIGLTPYGYTF
TRBV7-9,-,TRBJ1-2,-,TGTGCCAGCAGCTTGGTCCTGGGGCTGACCGGTGGAAGCTACACCTTC,CASSLVLGLTGGSYTF
TRBV5-5,few,TRBJ1-1,-,TGTGCCAGCAGCTTCGAGAGGAACACTGAAGCTTTCTTT,CASSFERNTEAFF
TRBV27,few,TRBJ1-1,-,TGTGCCAGCAGCCAATCGGGTGGAGAGGGCACTGAAGCTTTCTTT,CASSQSGGEGTEAFF
TRBV2,-,TRBJ1-5,-,TGTGCCAGCACCGGGACCGGGGGCAATCAGCCCCAGCATTTT,CASTGTGGNQPQHF
TRBV6-9,-,TRBJ2-1,-,TGTGCCAGCGGGCCGGGGGCTAATGAGCAGTTCTTC,CASGPGANEQFF
TRBV6-5,-,TRBJ2-3,TRBD2,TGTGCCAGCAGATCTAGCGGGGGAGATACGCAGTATTTT,CASRSSGGDTQYF
TRBV7-9,few,TRBJ1-5,-,TGTGCCAGCAGCGACTTCACAGTGACGAGCAATCAGCCCCAGCATTTT,CASSDFTVTSNQPQHF
TRBV25-1,-,TRBJ1-5,-,TGTGCCAGCAGTGCCTCGGGTGGGGGTAGGACGGGCAATCAGCCCCAGCATTTT,CASSASGGGRTGNQPQHF
TRBV19,-,TRBJ1-2,TRBD1,TGTGCCAGTAGTGTCGATAAACAGGGGTGGATGGGCTACACCTTC,CASSVDKQGWMGYTF
TRBV9,-,TRBJ1-2,-,TGTGCCAGCAGCGGACGACCCCGGGGATACTATGGCTACACCTTC,CASSGRPRGYYGYTF
TRBV2,-,TRBJ2-3,-,TGTGCCAGCAGTCAGGTCGGACAAAACACAGATACGCAGTATTTT,CASSQVGQNTDTQYF
TRBV11-3,few,TRBJ2-3,-,TGTGCCAGCAGCTTAGAACCGCATACGCAGTATTTT,CASSLEPHTQYF
TRBV30,-,TRBJ2-7,-,TGTGCCTTTCTACCTGGGGGGGCCGGCGAGCAGTACTTC,CAFLPGGAGEQYF
TRBV5-1,few,TRBJ2-3,-,TGCGCCAGCAGCTTGCAGGGGAGACCTAGCACAGATACGCAGTATTTT,CASSLQGRPSTDTQYF
TRBV7-9,-,TRBJ2-1,-,TGTGCCAGCAGCTTAGACCTCGGACGAAATGAGCAGTTCTTC,CASSLDLGRNEQFF
TRBV5-6,-,TRBJ2-1,-,TGTGCCAGCAGCTTGGGACAGTTAAGGGTAGATGAGCAGTTCTTC,CASSLGQLRVDEQFF
TRBV6-5,-,TRBJ1-5,TRBD1,TGTGCCAGCAGTTACTCGCCCTCAGGGGGCCAGCCCCAGCATTTT,CASSYSPSGGQPQHF
TRBV6-6,-,TRBJ1-4,TRBD1,TGTGCCAGCGGCCGATCAGGGGGGGTCGGTGAAAAACTGTTTTTT,CASGRSGGVGEKLFF
TRBV7-3,few,TRBJ2-3,-,TGTGCCAGCAGCTTGCCCACCTTAGGGACGCAGTATTTT,CASSLPTLGTQYF
TRBV7-7,-,TRBJ2-5,-,TGTGCTAGCAGCTTGAAGGCCAGTGTGACCCAGTACTTC,CASSLKASVTQYF
TRBV7-9,few,TRBJ2-7,TRBD1,TGTGCCAGTTCGGGACAGGCCTACGAGCAGTACTTC,CASSGQAYEQYF
TRBV11-2,-,TRBJ2-7,TRBD2,TGTGCCAGCAGCCAGGGACTAGCGGGGTACGAGCAGTACTTC,CASSQGLAGYEQYF
TRBV5-1,-,TRBJ2-2,-,TGCGCCAGCAGCTTGGTGTGGGGGGGCGTAAGCTCCGGGGAGCTGTTTTTT,CASSLVWGGVSSGELFF
TRBV6-1,few,TRBJ2-5,-,TGTGCCAGCAGTGGGGTTTTCCAAGAGACCCAGTACTTC,CASSGVFQETQYF
TRBV7-3,-,TRBJ1-2,-,TGTGCCAGCAGCCCCCGGATCGAACTCGATGGCTACACCTTC,CASSPRIELDGYTF
TRBV6-6,-,TRBJ2-7,-,TGTGCCAGCAGTTCCCCTATACAGGGCGCCCTCGAGCAGTACTTC,CASSSPIQGALEQYF
TRBV6-5,-,TRBJ1-1,-,TGTGCCAGCAGTTACTGGGAAAACACTGAAGCTTTCTTT,CASSYWENTEAFF
TRBV7-2,-,TRBJ1-2,-,TGTGCCAGCAGCCGCGTCGCAGATGGCTACACCTTC,CASSRVADGYTF
TRBV4-2,few,TRBJ2-3,TRBD2,TGTGCCAGCAGCCAAGTAACGAGCGGGGGTTCAGATACGCAGTATTTT,CASSQVTSGGSDTQYF
TRBV7-9,medium-sized,TRBJ2-3,TRBD2,TGTGCCAGCAGCTTAGCGGAAGGACTAGCGGGGGGCTATACGCAGTATTTT,CASSLAEGLAGGYTQYF
TRBV5-5,-,TRBJ1-2,-,TGTGCCAGCAGCTTGGCCGGCACCTATGGCTACACCTTC,CASSLAGTYGYTF
TRBV6-5,-,TRBJ1-1,-,TGTGCCAGCAGTTATCGGGGGAAGAACACTGAAGCTTTCTTT,CASSYRGKNTEAFF